Shown below are 26 T cell receptor beta chains from a single sample sequenced in a study of PD-1 blockade in classical Hodgkin lymphoma. Sequencing used immunoSEQ multiplex PCR; TCRdb keeps in-frame clones, though not all of them. The sample records 55,000 to 80,000 clones, about 93% being singletons. Brentuximab vedotin exposure varied, and every patient relapsed after autologous stem cell transplantation. The specimen was peripheral blood mononuclear cells (PBMCs), collected at baseline. Every receptor here comes from a human donor with classical Hodgkin lymphoma.

The rearrangement links TRBV5-1 to TRBJ2-3; 13 nucleotides align to TRBD2. The CDR3 consists of 16 residues. V trimming: 3 bases; J trimming: 2 bases; junction bases outside the gene matches: 3. Germline lookup yields CDR1 SGHRS and CDR2 YFSETQ. The CDR3, as DNA: TGCGCCAGCAGCTGGACTAGCGGGGGTCCCACAGATACGCAGTATTTT. It translates to CASSWTSGGPTDTQYF.

In its sample, this clone was seen once. The chain links TRBV4-1 to TRBJ1-5, with D perhaps TRBD1 (5 bases). The CDR3 has 17 residues. CDR1 is MGHRA and CDR2 is YSYEKL in the germline V gene. Between the trimmed V and J ends, which lost 1 base and 3 bases, there was a span of 16 bases. Written as DNA, the CDR3 is TGCGCCAGCAGCCAAGGGTGGGGCAGTGGAGACAATCAGCCCCAGCATTTT. It translates to CASSQGWGSGDNQPQHF.

J is TRBJ2-7 and V is TRBV19; 9 bases match TRBD2. In germline, CDR1 is LNHDA, CDR2 SQIVND (reference sequence). With 5 bases clipped from V and 7 bases from J, the junction kept 15 bases outside the gene matches. The CDR3 runs to 16 residues. The CDR3 nucleotides are TGTGCCAGTAGTCCCGATTCTAGCGGGACGAGTGCGGAGCAGTACTTC. It encodes CASSPDSSGTSAEQYF. The entire variable domain, with the rest obtained from reference TRBV19 and TRBJ2-7, is as follows: DGGITQSPKYLFRKEGQNVTLSCEQNLNHDAMYWYRQDPGQGLRLIYYSQIVNDFQKGDIAEGYSVSREKKESFPLTVTSAQKNPTAFYLCASSPDSSGTSAEQYFGPGTRLTVT.

This rearrangement joins TRBV7-2 to TRBJ1-5, with D unresolved. V shed 9 bases and J shed 14 bases, with 8 bases lying between them. The CDR3 loop spans 8 amino acids. The germline CDR1 and CDR2 sequences are SGHTA and FQGNSA. CDR3 sequence: CARLPEHF. The CDR3 DNA is TGTGCCAGACTACCCGAGCATTTT.

The chain is built from TRBV5-6 and TRBJ1-1; D is undetermined. The length of the CDR3 is 14 residues. Germline CDR1 SGHDT, CDR2 YYEEEE. V lost 0 bases and J 11 bases, leaving 17 bases between the germline ends. The DNA of the CDR3 is TGTGCCAGCAGCTTGGCCTCCTTATTCCAGGTGGCTTTCTTT. Its protein product is CASSLASLFQVAFF.

The rearrangement uses TRBV7-9 and TRBJ1-2; D may be TRBD1 (5 bases). The CDR3 has 14 amino acids. Deletions cut 0 bases from V and 5 bases from J, with 10 bases between. The germline V gene has CDR1 SEHNR and CDR2 FQNEAQ (reference sequence). This chain's CDR3 is CASSLASGLYGYTF. The CDR3, as DNA: TGTGCCAGCAGCTTAGCGTCAGGGCTATATGGCTACACCTTC.

The chain combines TRBV5-1 with TRBJ1-3; no firm D call. CDR1 and CDR2 (germline): SGHRS, YFSETQ. Trimming removed 0 bases from V and 0 bases from J, with 7 bases in between. This CDR3 is 15 amino acids long. The CDR3 DNA reads TGCGCCAGCAGCTTGGACCAGAGCTCTGGAAACACCATATATTTT. Its protein is CASSLDQSSGNTIYF.

V and J are TRBV4-1 and TRBJ2-3, with TRBD2 as a possible D gene (7 bases). V lost 7 bases and J 4 bases, leaving 18 bases between the germline ends. CDR3 length equals 15 residues. Germline V gives CDR1 MGHRA, CDR2 YSYEKL. CDR3 in amino acids: CASTSGGEYADTQYF. The CDR3 nucleotides are TGCGCCAGCACCTCGGGGGGCGAGTACGCAGATACGCAGTATTTT.

The rearrangement links TRBV6-1 to TRBJ1-4; 9 nucleotides match TRBD1. V trimming: 7 bases; J trimming: 6 bases; junction bases outside the gene matches: 9. The germline CDR1 and CDR2 sequences are MNHNS and SASEGT. This CDR3 has 15 amino acids. The CDR3 loop is CASKTGGAVDEKLFF. CDR3 sequence (DNA): TGTGCCAGCAAAACAGGGGGCGCGGTGGATGAAAAACTGTTTTTT.

This rearrangement joins TRBV7-9 to TRBJ2-1; D is perhaps TRBD1 or TRBD2 (6 bases each). CDR1 SEHNR and CDR2 FQNEAQ come from the germline V gene (reference sequence). V lost 2 bases, J lost 0 bases, and 17 bases lay in between. CDR3 length: 18 residues. CDR3 sequence: CASSLPTGGGTSYNEQFF. CDR3 bases: TGTGCCAGCAGCTTACCGACCGGAGGGGGGACCTCCTACAATGAGCAGTTCTTC.

This CDR3 is CASTSVTGPYGYTF. CDR3 nucleotide sequence: TGTGCCAGCACCTCGGTGACAGGACCCTATGGCTACACCTTC. V is TRBV5-6 and J is TRBJ1-2; D possibly corresponds to TRBD1 (6 bases). V lost 6 bases and J 4 bases, leaving 16 bases between the germline ends. CDR3 length: 14 amino acids. Germline CDR1 SGHDT, CDR2 YYEEEE. Together with reference TRBV5-6 and TRBJ1-2, the CDR3 gives the full variable domain: DAGVTQSPTHLIKTRGQQVTLRCSPKSGHDTVSWYQQALGQGPQFIFQYYEEEERQRGNFPDRFSGHQFPNYSSELNVNALLLGDSALYLCASTSVTGPYGYTFGSGTRLTVV.

CDR3 bases: TGCGCCAGCAGCCAAGATTGGGGCGGGAGCACAGATACGCAGTATTTT. Translated: CASSQDWGGSTDTQYF. The chain couples TRBV4-1 to TRBJ2-3; D may match TRBD1 or TRBD2 (5 bases each). Trimming removed 0 bases from V and 0 bases from J, with 10 bases in between. This CDR3 is 16 amino acids long. Germline V CDR1 and CDR2: MGHRA, YSYEKL.

The chain carries TRBV27 and TRBJ2-7; D remains ambiguous. Trimming pared 2 bases from V and 7 bases from J, leaving 12 bases between. CDR1 MNHEY and CDR2 SMNVEV come from the germline V gene (reference sequence). The CDR3 consists of 13 residues. CDR3 loop: CASSLTVNKEQYF. The CDR3 nucleotides read TGTGCCAGCAGTTTAACCGTAAACAAGGAGCAGTACTTC.

As concerns this clone: Additional DNA sequences in this sample encode the identical CDR3. The chain joins TRBV19 to TRBJ2-1; D perhaps matches TRBD2 (6 bases). V was trimmed by 3 bases and J by 0 bases, leaving 12 bases between them. CDR1 is LNHDA and CDR2 is SQIVND in the germline V gene (reference sequence). The CDR3 spans 16 residues. The CDR3, as DNA: TGTGCCAGTAGTATTTTGGCGGGGAGCTCCTACAATGAGCAGTTCTTC. Amino acids: CASSILAGSSYNEQFF.

V is TRBV9 and J is TRBJ2-5; TRBD2 agrees at 9 bases. Germline V gene sequence: CDR1 SGDLS, CDR2 YYNGEE. Trimming took 3 bases from V and 4 from J; bases not matched to a gene: 4. This CDR3 comprises 14 residues. This CDR3 reads CASSEGLAGETQYF. The CDR3 DNA is TGTGCCAGCAGCGAGGGACTAGCAGGAGAGACCCAGTACTTC.

The chain joins TRBV7-6 to TRBJ2-2; tentatively, D is TRBD1 (6 bases). Trimming removed 5 bases from V and 5 bases from J, with 21 bases in between. The CDR3 sequence is 17 residues long. The germline CDR1 and CDR2 sequences are SGHVS and FNYEAQ. In DNA form, the CDR3 reads TGTGCCAGCAGCCAGACCCGAGGACAGTCGGCAACCGGGGAGCTGTTTTTT. Translating gives CASSQTRGQSATGELFF.

The genes are TRBV9 and TRBJ2-7, with D uncertain. CDR1 and CDR2 from the germline V gene are SGDLS and YYNGEE. V lost 3 bases to trimming and J lost 4 bases, with 14 bases between them. The CDR3 runs to 14 residues. The CDR3 sequence is CASSADGLLYEQYF. CDR3 in DNA: TGTGCCAGCAGCGCTGACGGATTACTTTACGAGCAGTACTTC. Variable domain in full (rest from reference TRBV9 and TRBJ2-7): DSGVTQTPKHLITATGQRVTLRCSPRSGDLSVYWYQQSLDQGLQFLIQYYNGEERAKGNILERFSAQQFPDLHSELNLSSLELGDSALYFCASSADGLLYEQYFGPGTRLTVT.

CDR3 DNA sequence: TGCGCCAGCAGCCGGATGGAGGGACTAGGCCCAGATACGCAGTATTTT. Translated: CASSRMEGLGPDTQYF. The chain employs TRBV4-3 and TRBJ2-3, with 8 bases aligning to TRBD2. This CDR3 contains 16 residues. Germline CDR1 is LGHNA and CDR2 is YSLEER. V shed 4 bases, J shed 4 bases, and the junction held 10 bases outside the gene matches.

The chain has TRBV30 and TRBJ2-7; no definite D call. The CDR3 is 13 amino acids. Trimming left V 2 bases short and J 2 bases short, with 10 bases between. Germline-derived CDR1 and CDR2 are GTSNPN and SVGIG (reference sequence). CDR3 residues: CAWSHSLPYEQYF. As DNA, the CDR3 is TGTGCCTGGAGTCATAGCTTACCCTACGAGCAGTACTTC. Using reference TRBV30 and TRBJ2-7 for the parts outside the CDR3, the full variable domain is SQTIHQWPATLVQPVGSPLSLECTVEGTSNPNLYWYRQAAGRGLQLLFYSVGIGQISSEVPQNLSASRPQDRQFILSSKKLLLSDSGFYLCAWSHSLPYEQYFGPGTRLTVT.

The chain is built from TRBV14 and TRBJ1-4; TRBD1 aligns across 8 bases. The trim removed 2 bases at V and 8 bases at J, leaving 7 bases unmatched. CDR3 size: 15 residues. In germline, CDR1 is SGHDN, CDR2 FVKESK. CDR3 sequence: CASSQTGTGLEKLFF. CDR3 bases: TGTGCCAGCAGCCAAACCGGGACAGGACTGGAAAAACTGTTTTTT.

By share, this clone counts as large. The V and J genes are TRBV9 and TRBJ2-1, with D perhaps being TRBD1 or TRBD2 (5 bases each). CDR1 is SGDLS, CDR2 YYNGEE, per germline. There are 15 residues in the CDR3. Trimming cost V 3 bases and J 8 bases, with 18 bases left between them. The CDR3 here is CASSDAGTPRDEQFF. The CDR3 DNA is TGTGCCAGCAGCGACGCCGGGACCCCCAGAGATGAGCAGTTCTTC. Using reference TRBV9 and TRBJ2-1 for the parts outside the CDR3, the full variable domain is DSGVTQTPKHLITATGQRVTLRCSPRSGDLSVYWYQQSLDQGLQFLIQYYNGEERAKGNILERFSAQQFPDLHSELNLSSLELGDSALYFCASSDAGTPRDEQFFGPGTRLTVL.

The V and J genes are TRBV7-9 and TRBJ2-1, with TRBD2 matching over 11 bases. V shed 0 bases, J shed 15 bases, and the junction held 1 base outside the gene matches. Germline V gene sequence: CDR1 SEHNR, CDR2 FQNEAQ (reference sequence). The CDR3 runs 12 residues. CDR3: CASSLALAGGFF. The CDR3, as DNA: TGTGCCAGCAGCTTAGCCCTAGCGGGGGGGTTCTTC.

The CDR3 bases are TGTGCCAGCTCACCAAACGGGACACCGAACACTGAAGCTTTCTTT. Translated: CASSPNGTPNTEAFF. V is TRBV18 and J is TRBJ1-1; D perhaps matches TRBD1 (6 bases). V was shortened by 2 bases and J by 1 base, with 11 bases between the two germline ends. This CDR3 comprises 15 residues. The germline gives CDR1 KGHSH, CDR2 LQKENI.

V is TRBV7-9 and J is TRBJ1-3; weak D call: TRBD1 (5 bases). CDR1 is SEHNR, CDR2 FQNEAQ, per germline (reference sequence). CDR3 length: 16 residues. V was clipped by 5 bases and J by 1 base, with 15 bases between them. The CDR3 protein is CASSGTLPSSGNTIYF. The CDR3 nucleotides are TGTGCCAGCAGCGGGACCCTTCCTTCGTCTGGAAACACCATATATTTT.

This chain joins TRBV19 and TRBJ2-7; tentatively, D is TRBD2 (6 bases). The CDR3 is 14 residues long. Looked up from germline, CDR1 is LNHDA and CDR2 is SQIVND (reference sequence). Trimming shortened V by 3 bases and J by 3 bases, and 12 bases separated the two germline ends. The CDR3 reads CASSIAGFLYEQYF. CDR3 nucleotides: TGTGCCAGTAGTATTGCGGGATTTCTCTACGAGCAGTACTTC. The full variable domain, with the rest looked up from reference TRBV19 and TRBJ2-7, is DGGITQSPKYLFRKEGQNVTLSCEQNLNHDAMYWYRQDPGQGLRLIYYSQIVNDFQKGDIAEGYSVSREKKESFPLTVTSAQKNPTAFYLCASSIAGFLYEQYFGPGTRLTVT.

The V gene is TRBV7-6, the J gene TRBJ2-7; 8 bases are a match to TRBD1. The CDR3 runs 14 residues. The J segment lost 2 bases and the V segment lost 7 bases, leaving 7 bases of the junction unmatched. Germline values: CDR1 SGHVS, CDR2 FNYEAQ. CDR3 nucleotides: TGTGCCAGCACCACCGGGACAGGCCCCTACGAGCAGTACTTC. Translation gives CASTTGTGPYEQYF.